This is a list of T cell receptor beta chains from one sample in a study of response to subunit inactivated influenza vaccine. TCRdb recomputed calls from the RT-PCR reads with MiXCR, one row per CDR3 protein. Of roughly 500,000 distinct CDR3 sequences detected, under 30% appear once; the ten largest clones hold 2.8%. These data are also associated with another study on T cells expressing NK-cell markers.

The sample in question was CD4+ T cells sorted from PBMCs, obtained 12 days after vaccination. The source is a man aged 45-65 years who received an inactivated influenza vaccine. Both conserved end residues are trimmed from each CDR3. The D gene is left open where the match is weak. Some rows have no size entry. The others give once, few or many, or a class for an expanded clone.

>TRBV6-5|-|-
ASSYTLRTGELF
>TRBV6-2/TRBV6-3|-|-
ASSYGQGWSYEQY
>TRBV5-5|-|TRBD1
ASSWGQWGNTEAF
>TRBV6-2/TRBV6-3|-|-
ASSYRDSRY
>TRBV7-9|-|-
AGSLVSYEQY
>TRBV6-2/TRBV6-3|-|-
ASSSTGLWTPLH
>TRBV3-1|-|TRBD2
ASSQARPSGRYEQY
>TRBV30|few|-
AWSGGATAPNYGYT
>TRBV3-1|-|-
ASRDSGTPYGYT
>TRBV29-1|-|TRBD1
SVAGTGASDTQY
>TRBV7-2|few|-
ASRQLAEVTIY
>TRBV3-1|-|-
ASSNRGFSYEQY
>TRBV12-3/TRBV12-4|few|TRBD1
ASNPTGTTDTQY
>TRBV12-3/TRBV12-4|many|-
ASSLGISADTQY
>TRBV12-3/TRBV12-4|-|-
ASSYLRWELF
>TRBV7-8|many|TRBD1
ASSLQGLGYT
>TRBV7-3|-|TRBD1
ASSLTGGPSSYEQY
>TRBV7-9|-|TRBD1
ASSPRDRLGYEQY
>TRBV5-5|-|-
ASSLQGEETQY
>TRBV7-8|few|-
ASSPRTAGYEQY
>TRBV28|many|TRBD1
ASSNRDSSYEQY
>TRBV6-5|few|-
ASSYRATGPSTTDTQY
>TRBV9|-|TRBD2
ASSPRSLAGALDTQY
>TRBV5-1|-|TRBD1
ASSLAGTGWDTQY
>TRBV30|-|-
ACVGDSYEQF
>TRBV28|many|-
ASSRNYGYT
>TRBV10-3|few|-
AISELLTDTQY
>TRBV5-1|-|-
ASSPGHLTGYEQY
>TRBV6-6|many|-
ASSYQDSNEQY
>TRBV6-5|many|-
ASSFSHEQY
>TRBV5-6|many|-
ASSRELVETQY